A single TCR beta chain is shown here with its context. Participant-reported clinical history was the basis for cohort assignment. How the authors handled the data: Estimated nucleated cell counts came from reference gene primer amplification. Sequencing was performed with immunoSEQ multiplex PCR; in TCRdb, only in-frame clones are kept and a portion is missing. That table furnishes V, J and clone size, whereas the DNA furnished D and trimming. The repertoire includes 200,000 to 250,000 clones, about nine tenths of them detected once, and nearly 6.5% sits in the top ten. This sample stems from a study of blood T cell repertoires in COVID-19. Looking at the study overall: The study drew acute and convalescent COVID-19 samples from the United States, Italy and Spain. The analysed material was cDNA or gDNA that came from T cells, B-cell-depleted T cells, or PBMCs.

This CDR3 has 15 residues. Germline CDR1 is KGHDR and CDR2 is SFDVKD. The trim removed 3 bases at V and 8 bases at J, leaving 4 bases unmatched. This sequence originates from a woman aged 25 to 39 with acute COVID-19. V is TRBV24-1 and J is TRBJ2-1, with 12 bases matching TRBD2. The source material was PBMCs or T cells enriched from blood (not recorded which). CDR3 in amino acids: CATSDPTSGSDEQFF. In DNA form, the CDR3 reads TGTGCCACCAGTGATCCGACTAGCGGGAGTGATGAGCAGTTCTTC.